A single sample gave rise to the 9 T cell receptor beta chains below, sequenced in a study of blood T cells in healthy people across ages. Next came a second PCR, run for roughly 6 to 11 cycles, which used a sample-barcoded 5' primer along with a J-beta primer mix. One entry per CDR3 protein results from TCRdb running MiXCR on the 5' RACE reads. The sample holds roughly 800,000 distinct CDR3 sequences; around 25% are singletons and the top ten take about 3%. The sample was also reused in another study, on T cells of mothers and their children.

The specimen was blood. All receptors come from a boy younger than 18 in good health.

Worth noting for this clonotype: The germline gene is not matched at one end of the junction; a read error may be the cause. This chain uses TRBV20-1 with TRBJ2-1; 11 positions agree with TRBD2. From germline, CDR1 is DFQATT and CDR2 SNEGSKA (reference sequence). CDR3 length equals 16 residues. The CDR3 bases are TGCAGTGCTAGAGAACTAGCGGGGGACTCCTACAATGCGCAGTTCTTC. Its protein is CSARELAGDSYNAQFF.

The table lists this clonotype with a few counts. The DNA of the CDR3 is TGTGCCAGCAGTCATCTACTAGCGGGGGACGCCAGGCCCTACGAGCAGTACTTC. Protein sequence: CASSHLLAGDARPYEQYF. The rearrangement links TRBV6-1 to TRBJ2-5, with 11 positions matching TRBD2. The DNA end is more similar to TRBJ2-7, so the J call may be wrong. The germline CDR1 and CDR2 sequences are MNHNS and SASEGT. The CDR3 contains 18 residues.

This clonotype was observed a few times. The chain links TRBV5-1 to TRBJ1-2; D uncertain. There are 14 residues in the CDR3. V was shortened by 0 bases and J by 2 bases, with 8 bases between the two germline ends. CDR1 is SGHRS, CDR2 YFSETQ, per germline. CDR3 region: CASSLDGTNYGYTF. The CDR3 DNA reads as TGCGCCAGCAGCTTGGATGGCACCAACTATGGCTACACCTTC.

A few counts support this clonotype. CDR3 bases: TGTGCCAGCAGCCCGTCGGGGAGAGGGGGTTCCGGGGAGCTGTTTTTT. Translating it yields CASSPSGRGGSGELFF. The V and J genes are TRBV7-9 and TRBJ2-2, with D possibly matching TRBD1 (6 bases). Trimming took 5 bases from V and 6 from J, leaving 19 bases between them. The CDR3 length is 16 residues. Germline V gene lookup returns CDR1 SEHNR and CDR2 FQNEAQ (reference sequence).

This sequence joins TRBV6-6 and TRBJ2-7; TRBD2 is a possible D gene (5 bases). Per germline, CDR1 MNHNY and CDR2 SVGAGI (reference sequence). The CDR3 is 13 residues long. The V end lost 4 bases, the J end lost 7 bases, and 14 bases lay between the germline ends. CDR3 bases: TGTGCCAGCAGTTCCCCTTCCGAGGGTGAGCAGTACTTC. Protein product: CASSSPSEGEQYF.

J is TRBJ2-3 and V is TRBV5-1; 13 bases line up with TRBD2. V lost 6 bases and J lost 6; bases outside the gene matches: 16. Per the germline V gene, CDR1 is SGHRS and CDR2 is YFSETQ. This CDR3 is 18 amino acids long. The CDR3, as DNA: TGCGCCAGCAATCTCAGCCCAAAGACTAGCGGGGGGACCGATACGCAGTATTTT. Protein product: CASNLSPKTSGGTDTQYF.

The chain combines TRBV15 with TRBJ1-1; 8 nucleotides match TRBD1. This CDR3 has 13 residues. The V segment lost 3 bases and the J segment 11 bases; nucleotides outside the gene matches: 8. The germline V gene has CDR1 LNHNV and CDR2 YYDKDF (reference sequence). The CDR3 DNA reads TGTGCCACCAGCAGGGAACGACAGGGGAGCGCTTTCTTT. This encodes CATSRERQGSAFF.

Remarks on this clonotype: Sequence at one end of the junction differs from germline and may be a read error. The V gene is TRBV5-1, the J gene TRBJ1-5; 7 nucleotides agree with TRBD1. The CDR3 consists of 15 residues. Germline V gives CDR1 SGHRS, CDR2 YFSETQ. CDR3 nucleotides: TGCGCCAGCGGCTTGGACCCGGACAGGAATCAGCCCCAGCATTTT. It specifies CASGLDPDRNQPQHF.

V usage is TRBV6-5 and J usage is TRBJ2-7; a possible D gene is TRBD1 (6 bases). V was trimmed by 1 base and J by 2 bases, leaving 21 bases between them. Germline V gene data show CDR1 as MNHEY and CDR2 as SVGAGI. This CDR3 contains 18 residues. CDR3 loop: CASSYWTAFPRGTYEQYF. The CDR3 DNA sequence: TGTGCCAGCAGTTACTGGACAGCATTTCCCAGGGGTACCTACGAGCAGTACTTC.